The 16 T cell receptor beta chains in this list originate from one sample, sequenced in a study of post-analysis software for immune sequencing data. Regarding the study as a whole: With TRBV5-6, TRBV5-1 and TRBV20-1 included, about five TRBV segments were more frequent in patients than in controls.

These TCRs' antigens remain unknown. The TCR beta cDNA libraries carried unique molecular identifiers. MiXCR, run by TCRdb on the PCR reads, gives a single entry per CDR3 protein. The table has more than 350,000 distinct CDR3 sequences, about 40% seen once. Sequenced input: blood. The receptors come from a girl aged 2 to 10 with multiple sclerosis.

This clonotype was recorded once. Sequence at one end of the junction differs from germline and may be a read error. V usage is TRBV29-1 and J usage is TRBJ2-3, with TRBD2 identical over 16 bases. This CDR3 is 18 amino acids long. The germline V gene has CDR1 SQVTM and CDR2 ANQGSEA. The CDR3 sequence: CGVEGLAGGPIGTDTQYF. The CDR3 bases are TGCGGCGTAGAGGGACTAGCGGGGGGGCCAATTGGAACAGATACGCAGTATTTT.

This clonotype has just a few counts. J is TRBJ2-7 and V is TRBV12-3 or TRBV12-4; 7 positions match TRBD1. The V segment lost 5 bases and the J segment 0 bases; nucleotides outside the gene matches: 19. The CDR3 runs to 19 residues. The CDR3 is CASSRLHTGTALFSYEQYF. The CDR3 nucleotides are TGTGCCAGCAGTCGTCTCCACACCGGGACAGCGCTTTTCTCCTACGAGCAGTACTTC.

The chain couples TRBV7-3 to TRBJ2-1; the D is unclear. Germline loops: CDR1 SGHTA, CDR2 FQGTGA. Trimming cost V 5 bases and J 6 bases, with 17 bases left between them. There are 15 residues in the CDR3. The CDR3 spells CASSPARAVGNEQFF. In nucleotides, the CDR3 is TGTGCCAGCAGCCCAGCCCGCGCGGTAGGCAATGAGCAGTTCTTC.

This chain connects TRBV2 to TRBJ2-1, with D perhaps being TRBD1 or TRBD2 (5 bases each). The CDR3 contains 10 residues. The V end was cut by 6 bases, the J end by 12 bases, with 9 bases between. Germline V gene sequence: CDR1 SNHLY, CDR2 FYNNEI. The CDR3 sequence: CASRYGTQFF. Written as DNA, the CDR3 is TGTGCCAGCAGATATGGGACGCAGTTCTTC. Filled out from reference TRBV2 and TRBJ2-1, the complete variable domain reads EPEVTQTPSHQVTQMGQEVILRCVPISNHLYFYWYRQILGQKVEFLVSFYNNEISEKSEIFDDQFSVERPDGSNFTLKIRSTKLEDSAMYFCASRYGTQFFGPGTRLTVL.

A word on this clonotype: The junction differs from germline at one of its ends, possibly a read error. The rearrangement uses TRBV9 and TRBJ1-4; 8 bases line up with TRBD1. Germline V lookup: CDR1 SGDLS, CDR2 YYNGEE. The CDR3 length is 15 residues. The CDR3 DNA sequence: TGTGCCAGCAGCGTAGGAGTCAGGGGGCCTGAAAAACGGTTTTTT. Protein product: CASSVGVRGPEKRFF.

The chain links TRBV5-5 to TRBJ2-1; D is unclear. This CDR3 comprises 15 residues. CDR1 is SGHKS, CDR2 YYEKEE, per germline (reference sequence). Trimming removed 2 bases at V and 0 bases at J, with 9 bases between. The CDR3 loop reads CASSLRKNSYNEQFF. As DNA, the CDR3 is TGTGCCAGCAGCTTAAGGAAAAACTCCTACAATGAGCAGTTCTTC.

The CDR3 loop reads CASSKRGYEQYF. Written as DNA, the CDR3 is TGTGCCAGCAGCAAAAGGGGCTACGAGCAGTACTTC. The gene calls are TRBV6-1 and TRBJ2-7; weak D call: TRBD1 (5 bases). The CDR3 is 12 amino acids. From germline, CDR1 is MNHNS and CDR2 SASEGT. Trimming cost V 6 bases and J 3 bases, with 9 bases left between them.

This clonotype is deemed medium-sized. The chain combines TRBV12-3 or TRBV12-4 with TRBJ1-2; D perhaps matches TRBD1 (5 bases). Trimming removed 3 bases at V and 3 bases at J, with 8 bases between. This CDR3 is 13 amino acids long. This CDR3 reads CASSFRVDYGYTF. CDR3 coding DNA: TGTGCCAGCAGTTTCAGGGTTGACTATGGCTACACCTTC.

The V gene is TRBV28, the J gene TRBJ2-7; perhaps TRBD2 as D (5 bases). CDR1 is MDHEN and CDR2 is SYDVKM in the germline V gene. This CDR3 is 17 amino acids long. V was cut by 2 bases and J by 3 bases, with 20 bases left in between. The CDR3 protein is CASSLIGGVGGDYEQYF. CDR3 coding DNA: TGTGCCAGCAGTTTAATTGGCGGCGTTGGAGGAGACTACGAGCAGTACTTC.

This clonotype was observed a handful of times. The V gene is TRBV9, the J gene TRBJ2-5; TRBD2 matches 9 bases. V shed 0 bases and J 2 bases; nucleotides not matched to a gene: 2. This CDR3 is 15 amino acids long. Germline loops: CDR1 SGDLS, CDR2 YYNGEE. The CDR3 DNA reads as TGTGCCAGCAGCGTAGGACTAGCGGCTCAAGAGACCCAGTACTTC. Translated: CASSVGLAAQETQYF.

This chain links TRBV20-1 with TRBJ2-5; TRBD2 aligns across 7 bases. Gene TRBJ2-7 matches the end of the DNA better, so the J call may be wrong. Germline V lookup: CDR1 DFQATT, CDR2 SNEGSKA (reference sequence). The CDR3 extends over 15 amino acids. The CDR3 region has the DNA TGCAGTGCTAGAGATGGCGCGGGAGACGCCCACGAGCAGTACTTC. This encodes CSARDGAGDAHEQYF.

This clonotype was counted a few times. The chain joins TRBV7-2 to TRBJ1-2; D perhaps matches TRBD1 (5 bases). The V gene lost 0 bases and the J gene lost 3 bases, with 14 bases spanning the gap. CDR3 length: 16 residues. Germline V lookup: CDR1 SGHTA, CDR2 FQGNSA. The CDR3, as DNA: TGTGCCAGCAGCTTAGCCGGGAGAGGGGTACACTATGGCTACACCTTC. Protein: CASSLAGRGVHYGYTF. Full variable domain (rest looked up from reference TRBV7-2 and TRBJ1-2): GAGVSQSPSNKVTEKGKDVELRCDPISGHTALYWYRQSLGQGLEFLIYFQGNSAPDKSGLPSDRFSAERTGGSVSTLTIQRTQQEDSAVYLCASSLAGRGVHYGYTFGSGTRLTVV.

The CDR3 is CASSQDGGVPQETQYF. CDR3 nucleotides: TGTGCCAGCAGCCAAGATGGCGGGGTTCCACAAGAGACCCAGTACTTC. The chain recombines TRBV3-1 with TRBJ2-5; the D gene is possibly TRBD2 (6 bases). Trimming shortened V by 0 bases and J by 2 bases, and 13 bases separated the two germline ends. The length of the CDR3 is 16 residues. Germline CDR1 reads LGHDT; CDR2 reads YNNKEL (reference sequence).

V is TRBV7-9 and J is TRBJ1-2; D not resolved. CDR1 and CDR2 (germline): SEHNR, FQNEAQ (reference sequence). Trimming left V 4 bases short and J 9 bases short, with 18 bases between. The CDR3 runs 14 residues. In nucleotides, the CDR3 is TGTGCCAGCAGCTCCAGCGCCGGCCCTTCTCGCTACACCTTC. Translated, it gives CASSSSAGPSRYTF.

This sequence joins TRBV28 and TRBJ2-4, with TRBD2 as a possible D gene (6 bases). The CDR3 is 14 residues long. V dropped 3 bases and J dropped 3 bases, with 9 bases sitting between them. CDR1 is MDHEN and CDR2 is SYDVKM in the germline V gene. This chain's CDR3 is CASSFGGVKNIQYF. DNA of the CDR3: TGTGCCAGCAGTTTCGGGGGTGTCAAAAACATTCAGTACTTC.

The chain carries TRBV5-8 and TRBJ2-7; D may be TRBD1 (5 bases). Germline CDR1 reads SGHTS; CDR2 reads YDEGEE. The CDR3 length is 13 residues. Trimming removed 3 bases from V and 7 bases from J, with 14 bases in between. In DNA form, the CDR3 reads TGTGCCAGCAGCTCTGACAGAGTTCGGGAGCAGTACTTC. Its protein is CASSSDRVREQYF. The whole variable domain, remainder taken from reference TRBV5-8 and TRBJ2-7, is EAGVTQSPTHLIKTRGQQATLRCSPISGHTSVYWYQQALGLGLQFLLWYDEGEERNRGNFPPRFSGRQFPNYSSELNVNALELEDSALYLCASSSDRVREQYFGPGTRLTVT.